The T cell receptor (beta chain) under discussion was sequenced for a study of blood T cell repertoires in COVID-19. The wider study: Sites across the United States, Italy and Spain contributed samples from acute and convalescent COVID-19. PBMCs, B-cell-depleted T cells, or T cells provided the cDNA or gDNA that made up the material.

Germline values: CDR1 MDHEN, CDR2 SYDVKM. J was trimmed by 6 bases and V by 5 bases; bases with no gene match: 16. The CDR3 sequence is 16 residues long. Original processing methods: Amplification of reference gene primers provided the estimated nucleated cell counts. Measured with immunoSEQ multiplex PCR; TCRdb has only the in-frame clones, and not every one. Clonal size and the V and J genes are those of that table, whereas D and trimming came from the DNA. The sample contains about 120,000 clones, over 75% of which appear only once. This TCR came from a man aged 70-80 years with active or convalescent COVID-19. V usage is TRBV28 and J usage is TRBJ2-7, with 7 positions matching TRBD2. The sample comprised peripheral blood. The CDR3 is CASSPGGGSVVGEQYF. The CDR3 nucleotides are TGTGCCAGCAGTCCGGGGGGAGGGAGCGTTGTGGGCGAGCAGTACTTC.